This TCR beta chain stems from a study of blood T cell repertoires in COVID-19. Study at large: Samples taken during acute and convalescent COVID-19 were collected in the United States, Italy and Spain. Sources were T cells, B-cell-depleted T cells, or PBMCs; the material itself was cDNA or gDNA.

TCRdb keeps only in-frame clones here, not all; method: immunoSEQ multiplex PCR. The data hold more than 60,000 clones, with about 82% observed a single time. Looked up from germline, CDR1 is MNHNS and CDR2 is SASEGT. Trimming pared 3 bases from V and 5 bases from J, leaving 10 bases between. CDR3 length: 13 amino acids. The gene calls are TRBV6-1 and TRBJ2-5; TRBD2 is a possible D gene (6 bases). Sequences were obtained from peripheral blood. The origin of this receptor is a human donor in a cohort sampled during active COVID-19. The CDR3 region has the DNA TGTGCCAGCAGTGACGCGGGGCATGAGACCCAGTACTTC. Residues: CASSDAGHETQYF.